This T cell receptor beta chain is from a study of cytomegalovirus exposure and HLA in healthy donors. Study at large: A prior study identified 100 million to 130 million unique TCR beta sequences from about 180 million T cells. Of the donors genotyped, a few hundred in all, 75% to 85% fell in the Caucasian-associated ancestry cluster. Study-level points and caveats: Prior analysis indicated that the majority of TCR beta V segments exhibited productivity approximately 87% or approximately 30% of the time. The authors considered a cluster of highly shared sequence variants likely to be a sequencing artifact.

The PCR made use of 60 Vbeta and 13 Jbeta primers. Clones were sequenced by immunoSEQ multiplex PCR, and TCRdb holds only the in-frame ones, with some missing. Of over 150,000 clones in the sample, around 75% were seen once. The CDR3 contains 14 residues. Trimming took 5 bases from V and 3 from J, leaving 11 bases between them. Germline CDR1 reads MDHEN; CDR2 reads SYDVKM. There are a few counts of this clone. Its antigen is not identified. Sequenced sample: PBMCs. V gene TRBV28 combines with J gene TRBJ1-3, with a possible D match to TRBD1 (6 bases). The TCR was taken from a woman in her thirties in good health and CMV-seropositive. The CDR3 loop reads CASSPGAGGNTIYF. The CDR3 region has the DNA TGTGCCAGCAGTCCAGGGGCAGGTGGAAACACCATATATTTT.